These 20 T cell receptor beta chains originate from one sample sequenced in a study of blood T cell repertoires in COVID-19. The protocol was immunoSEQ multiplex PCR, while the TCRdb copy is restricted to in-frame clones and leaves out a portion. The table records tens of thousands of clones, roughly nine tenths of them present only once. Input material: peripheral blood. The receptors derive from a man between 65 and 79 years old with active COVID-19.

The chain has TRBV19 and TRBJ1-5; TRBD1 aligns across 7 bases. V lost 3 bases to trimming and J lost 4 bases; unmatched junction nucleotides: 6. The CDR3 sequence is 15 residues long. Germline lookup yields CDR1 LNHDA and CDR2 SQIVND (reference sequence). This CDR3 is CASSMRGGSNQPQHF. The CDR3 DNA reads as TGTGCCAGTAGTATGCGAGGGGGCTCGAATCAGCCCCAGCATTTT.

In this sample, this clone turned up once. The CDR3 here is CASSESSTGGVDEQYF. The CDR3, as DNA: TGTGCCAGCAGTGAATCCTCAACTGGGGGGGTAGACGAGCAGTACTTC. The rearrangement uses TRBV2 and TRBJ2-7; 7 bases match TRBD2. The V gene's germline CDR1 is SNHLY and CDR2 FYNNEI. Trimming took 2 bases from V and 5 from J; bases not matched to a gene: 12. The CDR3 is made up of 16 amino acids.

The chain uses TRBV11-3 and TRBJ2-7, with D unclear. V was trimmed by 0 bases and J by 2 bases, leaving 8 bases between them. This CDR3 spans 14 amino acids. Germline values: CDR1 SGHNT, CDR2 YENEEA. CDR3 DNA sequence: TGTGCCAGCAGCTTAGACGCAGTGACCTACGAGCAGTACTTC. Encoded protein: CASSLDAVTYEQYF.

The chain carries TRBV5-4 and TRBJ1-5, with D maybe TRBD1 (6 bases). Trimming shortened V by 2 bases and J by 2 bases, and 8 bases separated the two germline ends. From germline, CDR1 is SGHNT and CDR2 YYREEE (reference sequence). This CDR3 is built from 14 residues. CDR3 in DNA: TGTGCCAGCAGCTTACAGGGAGGCAATCAGCCCCAGCATTTT. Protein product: CASSLQGGNQPQHF. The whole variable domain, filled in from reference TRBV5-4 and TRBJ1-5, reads ETGVTQSPTHLIKTRGQQVTLRCSSQSGHNTVSWYQQALGQGPQFIFQYYREEENGRGNFPPRFSGLQFPNYSSELNVNALELDDSALYLCASSLQGGNQPQHFGDGTRLSIL.

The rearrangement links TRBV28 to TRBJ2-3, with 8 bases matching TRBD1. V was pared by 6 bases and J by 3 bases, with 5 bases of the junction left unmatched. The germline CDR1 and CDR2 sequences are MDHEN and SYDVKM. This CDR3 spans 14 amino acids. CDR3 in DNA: TGTGCCAGCAGGCCACAGGGGGATACAGATACGCAGTATTTT. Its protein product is CASRPQGDTDTQYF. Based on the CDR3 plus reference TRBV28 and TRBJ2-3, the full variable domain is DVKVTQSSRYLVKRTGEKVFLECVQDMDHENMFWYRQDPGLGLRLIYFSYDVKMKEKGDIPEGYSVSREKKERFSLILESASTNQTSMYLCASRPQGDTDTQYFGPGTRLTVL.

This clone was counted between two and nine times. CDR3 bases: TGCGCCAGCAGCATCCCTAGCACAGATACGCAGTATTTT. Translating it yields CASSIPSTDTQYF. V and J are TRBV5-1 and TRBJ2-3; D unresolved. CDR1 and CDR2 from the germline V gene are SGHRS and YFSETQ. V lost 4 bases and J lost 0, with 6 bases in between. The CDR3 is 13 amino acids. Full variable domain (remainder filled in from reference TRBV5-1 and TRBJ2-3): KAGVTQTPRYLIKTRGQQVTLSCSPISGHRSVSWYQQTPGQGLQFLFEYFSETQRNKGNFPGRFSGRQFSNSRSEMNVSTLELGDSALYLCASSIPSTDTQYFGPGTRLTVL.

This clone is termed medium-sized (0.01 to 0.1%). The CDR3 loop reads CSARDLGEQYF. The CDR3 DNA reads TGCAGTGCTAGAGATCTAGGCGAGCAGTACTTC. This sequence joins TRBV20-1 and TRBJ2-7; unclear D gene. V lost 0 bases and J 6 bases, leaving 6 bases between the germline ends. This CDR3 has 11 residues. Germline CDR1 is DFQATT and CDR2 is SNEGSKA (reference sequence).

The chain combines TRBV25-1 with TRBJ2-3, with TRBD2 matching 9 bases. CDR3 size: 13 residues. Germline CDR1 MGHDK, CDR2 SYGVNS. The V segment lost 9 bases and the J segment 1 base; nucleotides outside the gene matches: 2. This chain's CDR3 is CASRTSGTDTQYF. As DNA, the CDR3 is TGTGCCAGTAGGACTAGCGGCACAGATACGCAGTATTTT.

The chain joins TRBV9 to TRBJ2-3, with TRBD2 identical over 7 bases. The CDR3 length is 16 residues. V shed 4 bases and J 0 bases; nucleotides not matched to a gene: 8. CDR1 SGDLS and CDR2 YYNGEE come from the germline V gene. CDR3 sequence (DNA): TGTGCCAGCAGCTACACTAGCGAAGCTAGCACAGATACGCAGTATTTT. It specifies CASSYTSEASTDTQYF.

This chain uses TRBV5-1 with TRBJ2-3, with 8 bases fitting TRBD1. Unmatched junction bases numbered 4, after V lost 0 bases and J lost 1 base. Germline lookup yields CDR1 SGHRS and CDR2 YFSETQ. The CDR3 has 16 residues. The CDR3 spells CASSLGGQGGTDTQYF. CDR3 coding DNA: TGCGCCAGCAGCTTGGGTGGACAGGGCGGCACAGATACGCAGTATTTT.

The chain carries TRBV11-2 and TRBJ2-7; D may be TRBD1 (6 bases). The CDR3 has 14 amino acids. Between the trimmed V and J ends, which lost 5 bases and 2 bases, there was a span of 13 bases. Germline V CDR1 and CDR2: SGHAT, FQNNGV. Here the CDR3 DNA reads TGTGCCAGCAGCGTCACAGGGAACACCTACGAGCAGTACTTC. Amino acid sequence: CASSVTGNTYEQYF.

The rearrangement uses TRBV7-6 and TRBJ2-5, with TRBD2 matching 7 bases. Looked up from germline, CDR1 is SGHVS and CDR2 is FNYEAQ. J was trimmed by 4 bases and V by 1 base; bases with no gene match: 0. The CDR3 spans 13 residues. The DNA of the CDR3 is TGTGCCAGCAGCTTAGGGGGGGGAGAGACCCAGTACTTC. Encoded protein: CASSLGGGETQYF.

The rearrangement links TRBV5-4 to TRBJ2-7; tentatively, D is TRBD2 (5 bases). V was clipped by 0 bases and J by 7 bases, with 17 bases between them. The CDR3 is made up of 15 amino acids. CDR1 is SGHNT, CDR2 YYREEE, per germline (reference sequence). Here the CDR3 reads CASSLGEPRGREQYF. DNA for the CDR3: TGTGCCAGCAGCTTGGGAGAGCCCCGGGGTAGAGAGCAGTACTTC.

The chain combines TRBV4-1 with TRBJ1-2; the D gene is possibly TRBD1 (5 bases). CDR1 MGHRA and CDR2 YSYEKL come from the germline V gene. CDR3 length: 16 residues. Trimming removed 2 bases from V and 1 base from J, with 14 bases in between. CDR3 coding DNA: TGCGCCAGCAGCCAACTGGTTGCAGGGCTTAACTATGGCTACACCTTC. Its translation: CASSQLVAGLNYGYTF.

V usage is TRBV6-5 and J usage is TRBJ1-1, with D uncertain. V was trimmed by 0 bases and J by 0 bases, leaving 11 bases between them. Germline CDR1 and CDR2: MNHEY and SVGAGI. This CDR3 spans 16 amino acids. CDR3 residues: CASSYSNRGMNTEAFF. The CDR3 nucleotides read TGTGCCAGCAGTTACTCGAATCGGGGAATGAACACTGAAGCTTTCTTT.

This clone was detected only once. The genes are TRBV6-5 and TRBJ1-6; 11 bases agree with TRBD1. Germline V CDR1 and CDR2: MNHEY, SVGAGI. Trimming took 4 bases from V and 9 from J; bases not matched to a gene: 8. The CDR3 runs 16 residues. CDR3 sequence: CASSSGTGGDSSPLHF. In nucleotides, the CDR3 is TGTGCCAGCAGTTCCGGGACAGGGGGTGACAGTTCACCCCTCCACTTT.

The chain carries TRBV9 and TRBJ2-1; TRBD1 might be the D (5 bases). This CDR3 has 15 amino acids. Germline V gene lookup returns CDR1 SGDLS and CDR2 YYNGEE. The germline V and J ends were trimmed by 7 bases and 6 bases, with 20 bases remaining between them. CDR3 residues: CASGRGQVGSNEQFF. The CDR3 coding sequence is TGTGCCAGCGGAAGAGGACAAGTCGGCTCCAATGAGCAGTTCTTC.

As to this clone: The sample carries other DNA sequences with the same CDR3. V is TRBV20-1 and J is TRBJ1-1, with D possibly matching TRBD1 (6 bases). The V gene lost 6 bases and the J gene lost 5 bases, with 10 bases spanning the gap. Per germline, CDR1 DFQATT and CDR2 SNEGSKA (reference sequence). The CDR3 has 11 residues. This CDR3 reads CSAQGNTEAFF. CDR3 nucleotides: TGCAGTGCGCAGGGGAATACTGAAGCTTTCTTT.

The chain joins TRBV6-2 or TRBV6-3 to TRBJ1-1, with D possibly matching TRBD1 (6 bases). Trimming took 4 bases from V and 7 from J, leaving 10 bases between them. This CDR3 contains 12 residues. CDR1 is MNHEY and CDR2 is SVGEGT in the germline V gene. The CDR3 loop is CASSLDRREAFF. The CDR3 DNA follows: TGTGCCAGCAGTTTAGACAGGCGTGAAGCTTTCTTT.

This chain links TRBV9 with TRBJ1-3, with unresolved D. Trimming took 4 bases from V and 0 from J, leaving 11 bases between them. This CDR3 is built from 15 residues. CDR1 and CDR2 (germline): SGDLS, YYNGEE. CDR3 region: CASSRRRDSGNTIYF. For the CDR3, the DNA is TGTGCCAGCAGCCGTAGGAGAGACTCTGGAAACACCATATATTTT.